The clone carrying this T cell receptor beta chain was seen a single time. The sample is drawn from a study of blood T cell repertoires in COVID-19. Study at large: Material from acute and convalescent COVID-19 was sourced from the United States, Italy and Spain. Sample material is recorded as cDNA or gDNA derived from T cells, B-cell-depleted T cells, or PBMCs.

Germline assignment: CDR1 MGHRA and CDR2 YSYEKL. CDR3 length equals 14 residues. The germline V and J ends were trimmed by 4 bases and 7 bases, with 14 bases remaining between them. Generated by immunoSEQ multiplex PCR, the TCRdb table keeps only in-frame clones and is missing some. The sample has about 140,000 clones, just under 80% seen once. The material sequenced was peripheral blood. The TCR sequence derives from a woman aged 55-75 years with acute or convalescent COVID-19. The chain uses TRBV4-1 and TRBJ1-5, with D possibly being TRBD1 (6 bases). CDR3 sequence reads: CASSPRGGGQPQHF. CDR3 nucleotide sequence: TGCGCCAGCAGCCCTAGAGGGGGGGGGCAGCCCCAGCATTTT.